These T cell receptor beta chains were read from a single sample in a study of control samples from healthy donors and cancer patients. Repertoires were generated with immunoSEQ multiplex PCR, while TCRdb's copy carries only in-frame clones and drops some. Altogether about 160,000 clones are present, around 96% being singletons, with the ten largest covering approximately 0.93%. Sequencing was done on a sample of blood. These receptors came from a woman aged 25 to 39 in good health. Each CDR3 is given with its conserved first and last residue. D genes are given only for firm matches. Clone size, where shown, is once, few, many, or a class for clones that have expanded.

size	J	V	D	DNA	CDR3
-	TRBJ1-1	TRBV20-1	-	TGCAGTGCTAGTAGGTGGGATGAAGCTTTCTTT	CSASRWDEAFF
-	TRBJ2-3	TRBV7-2	-	TGTGCCAGCAGCTTTGGACAGCTGGATACGCAGTATTTT	CASSFGQLDTQYF
-	TRBJ2-5	TRBV28	TRBD1	TGTGCCACAGGGGTCTGGACAGGGAATCAAACGCGGGAGACCCAGTACTTC	CATGVWTGNQTRETQYF
-	TRBJ2-2	TRBV11-2	-	TGTGCCAGCAGCTTAGTAGCAGGAGCTAACACCGGGGAGCTGTTTTTT	CASSLVAGANTGELFF
-	TRBJ1-6	TRBV9	-	TGTGCCAGCAGCACTGAGGCAGGGATAAATTCACCCCTCCACTTT	CASSTEAGINSPLHF
-	TRBJ2-5	TRBV6-1	TRBD2	TGTGCCAGCAGTCACGGACTAGGCGCGACCCAGTACTTC	CASSHGLGATQYF
-	TRBJ1-1	TRBV6-5	-	TGTGCCAGCAGCTCCAGGGGGAACACTGAAGCTTTCTTT	CASSSRGNTEAFF
-	TRBJ2-7	TRBV28	TRBD1	TGTGCCAGCAGTCCACGGACAGGGAGTCGGTGGGAGCAGTACTTC	CASSPRTGSRWEQYF
once	TRBJ2-6	TRBV3-1/TRBV3-2	-	TGTGCCAGCAGCCAAGGGGTCTCTGGGGCCAACGTCCTGACTTTC	CASSQGVSGANVLTF
once	TRBJ2-7	TRBV28	TRBD2	TGTGCCAGCGGAACTAGCGGGGGGTCCTACGAGCAGTACTTC	CASGTSGGSYEQYF
-	TRBJ1-1	TRBV5-1	TRBD1	TGCGCCAGCAGCTGGGTTCGACAGGGTGCTGAAGCTTTCTTT	CASSWVRQGAEAFF
-	TRBJ2-3	TRBV15	-	TGTGCCACCAGCAGAGGATACGGACCAGATACGCAGTATTTT	CATSRGYGPDTQYF
-	TRBJ1-2	TRBV5-4	TRBD1	TGTGCCAGCAGCTTGGAGACAGGGTCTCGAGGCTACACCTTC	CASSLETGSRGYTF
-	TRBJ1-2	TRBV6-5	-	TGTGCCAGCAGTTCCTTAGGCAGGGGTGGCTACACCTTC	CASSSLGRGGYTF
-	TRBJ2-3	TRBV28	-	TGTGCCAGCAGTTTACAGCAGGGCACAGATACGCAGTATTTT	CASSLQQGTDTQYF
-	TRBJ2-7	TRBV12-3/TRBV12-4	-	TGTGCCAGCAGTTTAGCGTCAGACGAGCAGTACTTC	CASSLASDEQYF
-	TRBJ2-1	TRBV10-3	TRBD2	TGTGCCATCAGTGAGTCGACTAGCGGGAGGAGCTACAATGAGCAGTTCTTC	CAISESTSGRSYNEQFF
-	TRBJ2-1	TRBV16	TRBD2	TGTGCCAGCAGCCGTGGACTAGCGGGCTCCTACAATGAGCAGTTCTTC	CASSRGLAGSYNEQFF
-	TRBJ1-1	TRBV6-1	TRBD1	TGTGCCAGCAGTGAAAGTTGGCAGGGGGCTTTAGAGGACACTGAAGCTTTCTTT	CASSESWQGALEDTEAFF
-	TRBJ2-7	TRBV5-1	-	TGCGCCAGCAGCTTGTGGGCCAGGGACTACGAGCAGTACTTC	CASSLWARDYEQYF
once	TRBJ1-4	TRBV30	TRBD1	TGTGCCTGGTCTAAGGGACAGATCAATGAAAAACTGTTTTTT	CAWSKGQINEKLFF
-	TRBJ2-1	TRBV10-3	TRBD2	TGTGCCATCAGTGAGCCAGCGGGGGGGCTTATCAATGAGCAGTTCTTC	CAISEPAGGLINEQFF
-	TRBJ1-4	TRBV9	-	TGTGCCAGCAGCCCCCCCCCGGGGGCGCCTAATGAAAAACTGTTTTTT	CASSPPPGAPNEKLFF
-	TRBJ2-2	TRBV11-1	-	TGTGCCAGCAGCTCGGACAGAAGCACCGGGGAGCTGTTTTTT	CASSSDRSTGELFF
-	TRBJ2-5	TRBV28	TRBD2	TGTGCCAGCAGTTGGGGGACTAGCGACGAGACCCAGTACTTC	CASSWGTSDETQYF
-	TRBJ1-5	TRBV4-1	-	TGCGCCAGCAGCCCCCGCCTACTCCTCTTTAATCAGCCCCAGCATTTT	CASSPRLLLFNQPQHF
-	TRBJ2-1	TRBV25-1	-	TGTGCCAGCAGTGAATCAACCGGGACCGGCTCCTACAATGAGCAGTTCTTC	CASSESTGTGSYNEQFF
-	TRBJ1-6	TRBV9	-	TGTGCCAGCAGCGTAGCTGCCACAGAGAATTCACCCCTCCACTTT	CASSVAATENSPLHF
-	TRBJ2-5	TRBV5-1	-	TGCGCCAGCAGCTTGTCTAACCAAGAGACCCAGTACTTC	CASSLSNQETQYF
-	TRBJ1-6	TRBV28	-	TGTGCCAGCAGGCAGTACTATAATTCACCCCTCCACTTT	CASRQYYNSPLHF
-	TRBJ1-5	TRBV18	TRBD1	TGTGCCAGCTCACCCCCGGGACAGGGGAGTCAGCCCCAGCATTTT	CASSPPGQGSQPQHF
-	TRBJ1-5	TRBV7-9	-	TGTGCCAGCAGCTTAGGTAGGTGGGGCGAGCGCAATCAGCCCCAGCATTTT	CASSLGRWGERNQPQHF
-	TRBJ1-5	TRBV10-3	TRBD1	TGTGCCATCAGTGAGTCCCCCGAGGGACAGGGCGGCAATCAGCCCCAGCATTTT	CAISESPEGQGGNQPQHF
-	TRBJ2-1	TRBV6-5	-	TGTGCCAGCAGTTACTCGACACCCAGTGAGCAGTTCTTC	CASSYSTPSEQFF
-	TRBJ1-1	TRBV28	-	TGTGCCAGCAGTTTATTATTATCAGGGGTGGACACTGAAGCTTTCTTT	CASSLLLSGVDTEAFF
-	TRBJ2-7	TRBV2	-	TGTGCCAGCAGCGGGGTCCCAACCCAAGAGCAGTACTTC	CASSGVPTQEQYF
-	TRBJ2-1	TRBV19	TRBD2	TGTGCCAGTAGCGGTATAGCGGGGGGAGGGTATGAGCAGTTCTTC	CASSGIAGGGYEQFF
few	TRBJ1-5	TRBV12-5	TRBD1	TGTGCTAGTGGTTTCAGCGACAGGGGGCGTGAACAGAACAATCAGCCCCAGCATTTT	CASGFSDRGREQNNQPQHF
-	TRBJ2-7	TRBV20-1	-	TGCAGTGCGAATCCAAGGGACGAGCAGTACTTC	CSANPRDEQYF
-	TRBJ2-2	TRBV5-4	-	TGTGCCAGCAGTATCAGGACAGCCGGGGAGCTGTTTTTT	CASSIRTAGELFF
once	TRBJ2-3	TRBV11-3	-	TGTGCCAGCAGCCTGACCCCGGGAGCCATGAGCACAGATACGCAGTATTTT	CASSLTPGAMSTDTQYF
-	TRBJ2-7	TRBV3-1/TRBV3-2	-	TGTGCCAGCAGCAGGGACGGGAGAGGCGAGCAGTACTTC	CASSRDGRGEQYF
-	TRBJ2-1	TRBV24-1	-	TGTGCCACCAGTGATTTAAGTGTGGTTGAGCAGTTCTTC	CATSDLSVVEQFF
-	TRBJ1-1	TRBV7-2	-	TGTGCCAGCAGCTTATTCGGTCAGAACACTGAAGCTTTCTTT	CASSLFGQNTEAFF
-	TRBJ2-7	TRBV19	-	TGTGCCAGTAGTAGGGGGCCTGGTGACGAGCAGTACTTC	CASSRGPGDEQYF
-	TRBJ1-5	TRBV28	-	TGTGCCAGCAAACGGTGGAGCAATCAGCCCCAGCATTTT	CASKRWSNQPQHF
-	TRBJ2-1	TRBV3-1/TRBV3-2	-	TGTGCCAGCAGCCAAGATACTGGCCCCGAGCAGTTCTTC	CASSQDTGPEQFF
-	TRBJ2-1	TRBV5-1	-	TGCGCCAGCAGCCCAACTAGCTCCAGGGACAATGAGCAGTTCTTC	CASSPTSSRDNEQFF
-	TRBJ2-1	TRBV27	-	TGTGCCAGCACGGGGTGGGGCGGTGAGCAGTTCTTC	CASTGWGGEQFF
-	TRBJ2-3	TRBV3-1/TRBV3-2	TRBD1	TGTGCCAGCAGCCAAGTTTGGTCGGGCGGGACAGGGCCTAACACAGATACGCAGTATTTT	CASSQVWSGGTGPNTDTQYF
-	TRBJ2-1	TRBV3-1/TRBV3-2	-	TGTGCCAGCAGTTTAGCACAGGGTTACTACAATGAGCAGTTCTTC	CASSLAQGYYNEQFF
-	TRBJ2-2	TRBV6-6	TRBD1	TGTGCCAGCAGTTTGACAGGGGCGGGCACCGGGGAGCTGTTTTTT	CASSLTGAGTGELFF
-	TRBJ2-2	TRBV4-2	TRBD2	TGTGCCAGCAGCCAAGATGGACTAGCGGGGAACACCGGGGAGCTGTTTTTT	CASSQDGLAGNTGELFF
-	TRBJ2-7	TRBV5-4	-	TGTGCCAGCAGCTTGGGCGGCACCACCTACGAGCAGTACTTC	CASSLGGTTYEQYF
-	TRBJ2-7	TRBV3-1/TRBV3-2	-	TGTGCCAGCAGCCAAGCCAGATACTACGAGCAGTACTTC	CASSQARYYEQYF
-	TRBJ2-6	TRBV4-1	-	TGCGCCAGCAGCCAGGGCCTTTCGATGCACCGCTCTGGGGCCAACGTCCTGACTTTC	CASSQGLSMHRSGANVLTF
-	TRBJ1-3	TRBV2	-	TGTGCCAGCAGTGATACCGACACCTCTGGAAACACCATATATTTT	CASSDTDTSGNTIYF